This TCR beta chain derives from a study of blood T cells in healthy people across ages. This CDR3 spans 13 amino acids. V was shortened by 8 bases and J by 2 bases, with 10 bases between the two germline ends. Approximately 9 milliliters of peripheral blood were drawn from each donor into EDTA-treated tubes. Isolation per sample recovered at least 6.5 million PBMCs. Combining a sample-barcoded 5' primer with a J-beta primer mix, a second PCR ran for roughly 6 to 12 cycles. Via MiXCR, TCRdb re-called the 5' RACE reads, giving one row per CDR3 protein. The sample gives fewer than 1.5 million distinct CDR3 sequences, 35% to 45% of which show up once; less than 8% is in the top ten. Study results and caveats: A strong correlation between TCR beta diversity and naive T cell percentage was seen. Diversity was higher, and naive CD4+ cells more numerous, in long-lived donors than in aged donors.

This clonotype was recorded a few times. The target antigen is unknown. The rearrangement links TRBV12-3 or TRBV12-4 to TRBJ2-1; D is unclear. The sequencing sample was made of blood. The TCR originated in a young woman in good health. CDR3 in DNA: TGTGCCAGCGCCGCGGCTCCCTACAATGAGCAGTTCTTC. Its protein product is CASAAAPYNEQFF.